This entry lists 18 T cell receptor beta chains sequenced from one sample in a study of cytomegalovirus exposure and HLA in healthy donors. Both 60 Vbeta primers and 13 Jbeta primers went into the PCR. Data came from immunoSEQ multiplex PCR; TCRdb stores just in-frame clones and leaves some out. This table has hundreds of thousands of clones, roughly 68% appearing once. Sequencing input: PBMCs. The receptors originated from a man between 35 and 55 years old in good health and CMV-seropositive.

This clone was picked up a small number of times. This sequence joins TRBV2 and TRBJ1-1; unclear D gene. Trimming cost V 7 bases and J 1 base, with 10 bases left between them. The CDR3 has 13 residues. Germline CDR1 and CDR2: SNHLY and FYNNEI. CDR3 loop: CASTEEGNTEAFF. CDR3 DNA sequence: TGTGCCAGCACCGAGGAGGGGAACACTGAAGCTTTCTTT. Full variable domain (outside the CDR3, taken from reference TRBV2 and TRBJ1-1): EPEVTQTPSHQVTQMGQEVILRCVPISNHLYFYWYRQILGQKVEFLVSFYNNEISEKSEIFDDQFSVERPDGSNFTLKIRSTKLEDSAMYFCASTEEGNTEAFFGQGTRLTVV.

The J gene is TRBJ1-1, the V gene TRBV4-1; D remains ambiguous. The CDR3 runs to 16 residues. Per the germline V gene, CDR1 is MGHRA and CDR2 is YSYEKL. Trimming shortened V by 0 bases and J by 0 bases, and 11 bases separated the two germline ends. The CDR3 bases are TGCGCCAGCAGCCAAGATTTGCGGGCAATGAACACTGAAGCTTTCTTT. Its protein product is CASSQDLRAMNTEAFF.

The chain employs TRBV5-1 and TRBJ2-3; D might be TRBD2 (5 bases). Deletions cut 0 bases from V and 0 bases from J, with 11 bases between. The CDR3 length is 16 residues. Germline-derived CDR1 and CDR2 are SGHRS and YFSETQ. CDR3 coding DNA: TGCGCCAGCAGCTTGGAGCGGAGCCCTAGCACAGATACGCAGTATTTT. Translating it yields CASSLERSPSTDTQYF.

The rearrangement uses TRBV19 and TRBJ1-2; no reliable D call. The ends were cut back, 9 bases at V and 7 bases at J, with 12 bases in the middle. The CDR3 is made up of 11 amino acids. Germline CDR1 and CDR2: LNHDA and SQIVND (reference sequence). CDR3 region: CASEEGGGYTF. CDR3 in DNA: TGTGCCAGCGAGGAGGGAGGTGGCTACACCTTC.

This clone appeared a single time. The chain carries TRBV4-3 and TRBJ2-5, with D tentatively TRBD2 (5 bases). This CDR3 contains 18 residues. Germline assignment: CDR1 LGHNA and CDR2 YSLEER. V lost 2 bases, J lost 1 base, and 20 bases lay in between. CDR3 DNA sequence: TGCGCCAGCAGCCAATACTCTAACGGGGTCCCTCGCCAAGAGACCCAGTACTTC. Protein product: CASSQYSNGVPRQETQYF.

The J gene is TRBJ1-1, the V gene TRBV7-2; maybe TRBD1 (5 bases). Trimming removed 11 bases from V and 5 bases from J, with 18 bases in between. This CDR3 is built from 13 residues. The germline V gene has CDR1 SGHTA and CDR2 FQGNSA. Here the CDR3 reads CAYSTASGTEAFF. CDR3 DNA sequence: TGTGCCTACAGCACGGCCTCAGGGACTGAAGCTTTCTTT.

In this sample, this clone turned up a few times. The V and J genes are TRBV5-8 and TRBJ2-2; 10 positions match TRBD1. V shed 3 bases and J 13 bases; nucleotides not matched to a gene: 0. The CDR3 consists of 11 residues. Germline values: CDR1 SGHTS, CDR2 YDEGEE. CDR3 amino acids: CASSWDRGLFF. The CDR3 nucleotides read TGTGCCAGCAGCTGGGACAGGGGGCTGTTTTTT.

This rearrangement joins TRBV6-5 to TRBJ2-1; TRBD1 matches at 9 bases. This CDR3 comprises 11 residues. The ends lost 6 bases at V and 16 bases at J; junction bases unmatched: 7. From germline, CDR1 is MNHEY and CDR2 SVGAGI. CDR3 sequence reads: CASSSTGGLFF. The CDR3 bases are TGTGCCAGCAGCAGTACAGGGGGCCTATTCTTC.

This clone was detected only once. The chain couples TRBV5-1 to TRBJ1-6; unclear D gene. The ends were cut back, 4 bases at V and 8 bases at J, with 16 bases in the middle. The CDR3 consists of 15 residues. Germline V gives CDR1 SGHRS, CDR2 YFSETQ. The CDR3 protein is CASSRRGKFDSPLHF. CDR3 nucleotide sequence: TGCGCCAGCAGCCGGCGCGGCAAGTTTGATTCACCCCTCCACTTT.

This clone has just one count. V usage is TRBV6-5 and J usage is TRBJ2-5, with D possibly being TRBD1 (7 bases). CDR3 length: 15 amino acids. Germline V gene sequence: CDR1 MNHEY, CDR2 SVGAGI. Between the trimmed V and J ends, which lost 0 bases and 5 bases, there was a span of 13 bases. The CDR3 is CASSYSKGAGETQYF. Written as DNA, the CDR3 is TGTGCCAGCAGTTACTCGAAGGGGGCGGGGGAGACCCAGTACTTC.

The chain links TRBV6-6 to TRBJ1-1, with a possible D match to TRBD1 (6 bases). The germline V gene encodes CDR1 MNHNY and CDR2 SVGAGI (reference sequence). Trimming took 5 bases from V and 1 from J, leaving 11 bases between them. This CDR3 region has 14 residues. CDR3 residues: CASSLRGGNTEAFF. CDR3 DNA: TGTGCCAGCAGTCTTAGAGGGGGGAACACTGAAGCTTTCTTT.

The chain links TRBV4-1 to TRBJ1-6; D not certain. V was pared by 5 bases and J by 10 bases, with 15 bases between. This CDR3 is 14 amino acids long. Germline CDR1 is MGHRA and CDR2 is YSYEKL. The CDR3 loop reads CASSKGIRGSPLHF. DNA of the CDR3: TGCGCCAGCAGCAAAGGGATAAGAGGATCACCCCTCCACTTT.

This clone was seen a handful of times. The V call is TRBV23-1, the J call TRBJ2-7; tentative D call: TRBD1 (6 bases). TRBV23-1 is placed among ORFs of uncertain function. Trimming took off 8 bases at V and 1 base at J, with 15 bases between the two ends. The length of the CDR3 is 14 residues. CDR3 residues: CASGDTSPSYEQYF. The CDR3 nucleotides read TGCGCCAGCGGGGACACTTCTCCTTCCTACGAGCAGTACTTC.

This chain uses TRBV6-1 with TRBJ1-1; TRBD1 aligns across 7 bases. Per germline, CDR1 MNHNS and CDR2 SASEGT. The CDR3 totals 14 residues. J gave up 0 bases and V 6 bases, and 4 bases lay outside the gene matches. The CDR3 loop is CASRPGTVNTEAFF. The DNA of the CDR3 is TGTGCCAGCAGACCCGGGACAGTGAACACTGAAGCTTTCTTT.

The rearrangement joins TRBV19 to TRBJ1-1; 7 nucleotides align to TRBD1. CDR1 is LNHDA and CDR2 is SQIVND in the germline V gene (reference sequence). The CDR3 is made up of 14 amino acids. V dropped 1 base and J dropped 4; count of bases not matched to a gene: 3. The CDR3 sequence is CASSIGGGVTEAFF. The CDR3 region has the DNA TGTGCCAGTAGTATAGGAGGGGGCGTCACTGAAGCTTTCTTT.

This clone was observed a few times. The sample holds other DNA sequences that translate to the same CDR3. V gene TRBV5-1 combines with J gene TRBJ2-2, with TRBD1 identical over 9 bases. Germline V gene sequence: CDR1 SGHRS, CDR2 YFSETQ. This CDR3 has 15 amino acids. Trimming removed 0 bases from V and 4 bases from J; junction bases left unmatched: 1. CDR3 bases: TGCGCCAGCAGCTTGGGACAGGGGGGCACCGGGGAGCTGTTTTTT. Protein: CASSLGQGGTGELFF.

The chain recombines TRBV6-1 with TRBJ1-2, with 7 bases lining up with TRBD1. The V segment lost 5 bases and the J segment 3 bases; nucleotides outside the gene matches: 3. Germline V gene data show CDR1 as MNHNS and CDR2 as SASEGT. CDR3 length equals 13 residues. This chain's CDR3 is CASSSTGDYGYTF. The CDR3 bases are TGTGCCAGCAGTTCTACAGGGGACTATGGCTACACCTTC.

This clone has only one observation. The J gene is TRBJ1-1, the V gene TRBV6-5; 7 nucleotides agree with TRBD1. CDR1 MNHEY and CDR2 SVGAGI come from the germline V gene. This CDR3 spans 15 amino acids. V was pared by 6 bases and J by 9 bases, with 16 bases of the junction left unmatched. The CDR3 spells CASRGDWEEGAKAFF. CDR3 nucleotide sequence: TGTGCCAGCAGGGGGGATTGGGAAGAGGGGGCGAAAGCTTTCTTT.